These 13 T cell receptor beta chains were sequenced from one sample in a study of blood T cell repertoires in COVID-19. TCRdb's table, derived via immunoSEQ multiplex PCR, lists solely in-frame clones and lacks some. The sample lists roughly 190,000 clones, 88% seen once, with approximately 5.6% in the top ten. The sequencing input was peripheral blood. The origin of the receptors is a man in his forties with active or convalescent COVID-19.

This clone occurred a few times. V and J are TRBV11-2 and TRBJ2-7; 7 positions match TRBD2. CDR3 length equals 15 residues. J gave up 3 bases and V 0 bases, and 5 bases lay outside the gene matches. Germline V gene data show CDR1 as SGHAT and CDR2 as FQNNGV. The DNA for the CDR3 is TGTGCCAGCAGCTTAGATTTGGGAGGGAGCTACGAGCAGTACTTC. It specifies CASSLDLGGSYEQYF.

This clone was recorded once. This chain uses TRBV19 with TRBJ2-6; D is unresolved. The CDR3 has 16 amino acids. The germline gives CDR1 LNHDA, CDR2 SQIVND (reference sequence). V dropped 4 bases and J dropped 0 bases, with 10 bases sitting between them. The CDR3, as DNA: TGTGCCAGTAGTAACACAGTTACCTCTGGGGCCAACGTCCTGACTTTC. This sequence encodes CASSNTVTSGANVLTF.

This chain links TRBV11-2 with TRBJ1-3, with a weak D call TRBD1 (6 bases). The CDR3 spans 19 residues. CDR1 is SGHAT, CDR2 FQNNGV, per germline. V was trimmed by 5 bases and J by 1 base, leaving 24 bases between them. The CDR3: CASSIQAGRVGTSGNTIYF. The CDR3 coding sequence is TGTGCCAGCAGCATACAAGCAGGGAGGGTTGGGACATCTGGAAACACCATATATTTT.

The chain is built from TRBV19 and TRBJ2-1, with TRBD2 matching 12 bases. Germline V gene lookup returns CDR1 LNHDA and CDR2 SQIVND (reference sequence). The V and J ends lost 7 bases and 2 bases, in that order; junction bases with no gene match: 6. The CDR3 consists of 16 residues. The CDR3 DNA is TGTGCCAGTACTGGACCTAGCGGGAGGGCCTACAATGAGCAGTTCTTC. It yields the protein CASTGPSGRAYNEQFF.

A remark on this clone: Additional DNA sequences in this sample encode the identical CDR3. The J gene is TRBJ1-5, the V gene TRBV19, with 8 nucleotides matching TRBD1. Germline V gene lookup returns CDR1 LNHDA and CDR2 SQIVND (reference sequence). The length of the CDR3 is 15 residues. V shed 3 bases and J 6 bases; nucleotides not matched to a gene: 7. The CDR3 is CASSMRTGGSQPQHF. DNA for the CDR3: TGTGCCAGTAGTATGCGAACAGGGGGTAGTCAGCCCCAGCATTTT.

The rearrangement joins TRBV6-5 to TRBJ2-1, with TRBD2 as a possible D gene (7 bases). V was trimmed by 2 bases and J by 5 bases, leaving 10 bases between them. The CDR3 contains 14 residues. CDR1 and CDR2 from the germline V gene are MNHEY and SVGAGI. The CDR3 sequence: CASSYGGGHNEQFF. CDR3 DNA: TGTGCCAGCAGTTACGGGGGGGGCCACAATGAGCAGTTCTTC.

The genes are TRBV24-1 and TRBJ1-5; D uncertain. With 4 bases removed from V and 0 bases from J, the gap between germline ends came to 3 bases. The CDR3 has 13 residues. CDR1 KGHDR and CDR2 SFDVKD come from the germline V gene. CDR3 DNA sequence: TGTGCCACCAGTGACTATAGCAATCAGCCCCAGCATTTT. Translation gives CATSDYSNQPQHF.

V gene TRBV13 combines with J gene TRBJ1-2, with 7 bases fitting TRBD1. The germline CDR1 and CDR2 sequences are PRHDT and FYEKMQ (reference sequence). The CDR3 sequence is 15 residues long. V was clipped by 5 bases and J by 3 bases; unmatched bases: 9. CDR3 bases: TGTGCCAGCAGCATCCGGGACAGACAATACTATGGCTACACCTTC. Its protein product is CASSIRDRQYYGYTF.

The genes are TRBV29-1 and TRBJ1-2, with 12 bases fitting TRBD1. The V gene end was trimmed by 7 bases and the J gene end by 4 bases; junction bases not matched to a gene: 7. CDR3 size: 14 residues. Germline V CDR1 and CDR2: SQVTM, ANQGSEA. CDR3 nucleotide sequence: TGCAGCGCCCTCGGGACAGGGGGCCCCTATGGCTACACCTTC. Amino acid sequence: CSALGTGGPYGYTF.

The chain employs TRBV10-3 and TRBJ1-4; TRBD1 is a possible D gene (6 bases). V lost 3 bases and J 8 bases, leaving 13 bases between the germline ends. The CDR3 extends over 14 amino acids. CDR1 and CDR2 from the germline V gene are ENHRY and SYGVKD. CDR3 DNA sequence: TGTGCCATCAGTGACGGGGGGCTGGGGGAAAAACTGTTTTTT. It encodes CAISDGGLGEKLFF.

The CDR3 DNA is TGTGCCAGCAGTTACGGGACAGGGATATCCTACGAGCAGTACTTC. Translation gives CASSYGTGISYEQYF. The chain is built from TRBV6-5 and TRBJ2-7; 9 bases map to TRBD1. J gave up 1 base and V 2 bases, and 3 bases lay outside the gene matches. CDR1 MNHEY and CDR2 SVGAGI come from the germline V gene. The CDR3 covers 15 residues.

The chain combines TRBV30 with TRBJ2-3; D is uncertain. Trimming stripped 1 base from V and 0 bases from J, with 14 bases between. The CDR3 totals 16 residues. Germline CDR1 and CDR2: GTSNPN and SVGIG (reference sequence). The DNA for the CDR3 is TGTGCCTGGAGTGATTCAGACACCCTTAGCACAGATACGCAGTATTTT. Translating gives CAWSDSDTLSTDTQYF. The full variable domain, completed using reference TRBV30 and TRBJ2-3, is SQTIHQWPATLVQPVGSPLSLECTVEGTSNPNLYWYRQAAGRGLQLLFYSVGIGQISSEVPQNLSASRPQDRQFILSSKKLLLSDSGFYLCAWSDSDTLSTDTQYFGPGTRLTVL.

The chain links TRBV28 to TRBJ2-7; TRBD1 agrees at 7 bases. Germline lookup yields CDR1 MDHEN and CDR2 SYDVKM. CDR3 length: 13 amino acids. V lost 6 bases to trimming and J lost 5 bases; unmatched junction nucleotides: 7. The CDR3 DNA is TGTGCCAGCAGCAAGACAGGGACCCACGAGCAGTACTTC. Amino acids: CASSKTGTHEQYF.